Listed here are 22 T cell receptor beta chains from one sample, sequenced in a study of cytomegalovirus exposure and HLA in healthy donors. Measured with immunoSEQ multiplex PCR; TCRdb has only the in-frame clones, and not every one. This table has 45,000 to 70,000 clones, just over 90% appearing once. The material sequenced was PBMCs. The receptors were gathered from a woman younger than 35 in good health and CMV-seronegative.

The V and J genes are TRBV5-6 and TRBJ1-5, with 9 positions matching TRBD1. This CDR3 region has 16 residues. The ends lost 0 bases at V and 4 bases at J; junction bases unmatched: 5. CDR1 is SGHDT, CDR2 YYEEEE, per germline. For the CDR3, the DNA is TGTGCCAGCAGCTTGGGGACAGGGGAATTTAATCAGCCCCAGCATTTT. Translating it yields CASSLGTGEFNQPQHF. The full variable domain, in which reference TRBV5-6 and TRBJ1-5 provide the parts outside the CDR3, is DAGVTQSPTHLIKTRGQQVTLRCSPKSGHDTVSWYQQALGQGPQFIFQYYEEEERQRGNFPDRFSGHQFPNYSSELNVNALLLGDSALYLCASSLGTGEFNQPQHFGDGTRLSIL.

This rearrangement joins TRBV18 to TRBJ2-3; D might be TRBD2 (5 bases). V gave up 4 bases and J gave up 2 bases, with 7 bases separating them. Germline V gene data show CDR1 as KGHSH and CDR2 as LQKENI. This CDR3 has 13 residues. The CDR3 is CASSRTYTDTQYF. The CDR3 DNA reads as TGTGCCAGCTCACGGACTTACACAGATACGCAGTATTTT.

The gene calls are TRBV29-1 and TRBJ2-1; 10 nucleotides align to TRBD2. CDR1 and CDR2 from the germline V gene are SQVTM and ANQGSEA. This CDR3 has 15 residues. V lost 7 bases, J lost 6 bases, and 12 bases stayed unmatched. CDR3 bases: TGCAGCGCCAGGGGTACTAGCGGGACTTTCAATGAGCAGTTCTTC. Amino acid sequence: CSARGTSGTFNEQFF.

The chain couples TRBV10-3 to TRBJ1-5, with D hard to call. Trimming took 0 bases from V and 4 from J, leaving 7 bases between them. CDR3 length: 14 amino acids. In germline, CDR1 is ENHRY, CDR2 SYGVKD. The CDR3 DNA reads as TGTGCCATCAGTGAGTCAACGGGGAATCAGCCCCAGCATTTT. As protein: CAISESTGNQPQHF.

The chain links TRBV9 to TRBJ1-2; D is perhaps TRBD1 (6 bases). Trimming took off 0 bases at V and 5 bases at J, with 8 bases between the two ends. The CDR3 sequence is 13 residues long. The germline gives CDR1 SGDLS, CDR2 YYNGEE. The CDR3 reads CASSVERGYGYTF. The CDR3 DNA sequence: TGTGCCAGCAGCGTAGAAAGGGGGTATGGCTACACCTTC. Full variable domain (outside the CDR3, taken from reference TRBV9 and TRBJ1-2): DSGVTQTPKHLITATGQRVTLRCSPRSGDLSVYWYQQSLDQGLQFLIQYYNGEERAKGNILERFSAQQFPDLHSELNLSSLELGDSALYFCASSVERGYGYTFGSGTRLTVV.

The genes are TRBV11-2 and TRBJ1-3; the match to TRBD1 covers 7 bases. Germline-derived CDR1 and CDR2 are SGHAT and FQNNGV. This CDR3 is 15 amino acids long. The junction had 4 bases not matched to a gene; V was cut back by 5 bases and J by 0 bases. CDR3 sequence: CASSAGQSSGNTIYF. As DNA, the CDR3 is TGTGCCAGCAGCGCGGGACAGAGCTCTGGAAACACCATATATTTT.

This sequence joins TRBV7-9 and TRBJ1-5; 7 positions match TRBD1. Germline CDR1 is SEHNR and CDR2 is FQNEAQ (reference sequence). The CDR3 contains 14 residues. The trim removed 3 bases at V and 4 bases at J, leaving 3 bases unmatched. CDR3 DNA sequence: TGTGCCAGCAGCTTCGGGACAGCGAATCAGCCCCAGCATTTT. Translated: CASSFGTANQPQHF.

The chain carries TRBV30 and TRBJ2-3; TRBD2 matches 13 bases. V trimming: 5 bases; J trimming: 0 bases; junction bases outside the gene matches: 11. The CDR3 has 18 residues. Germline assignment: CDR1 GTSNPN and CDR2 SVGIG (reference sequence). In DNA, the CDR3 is TGTGCCTGGGTCCCGACTAGCGGGAGGACTTCTAGCACAGATACGCAGTATTTT. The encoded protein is CAWVPTSGRTSSTDTQYF.

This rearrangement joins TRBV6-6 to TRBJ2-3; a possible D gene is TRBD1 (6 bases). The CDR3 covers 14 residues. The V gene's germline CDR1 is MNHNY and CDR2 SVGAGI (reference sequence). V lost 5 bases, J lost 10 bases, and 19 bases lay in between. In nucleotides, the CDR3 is TGTGCCAGCAGTCTACAGGGACCGGGCTCTCCGCAGTATTTT. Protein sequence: CASSLQGPGSPQYF.

This CDR3 reads CASSLTGLAYYNEQFF. In DNA, the CDR3 is TGCGCCAGCAGCCTGACGGGGCTAGCGTATTACAATGAGCAGTTCTTC. The chain links TRBV4-3 to TRBJ2-1; the D gene is possibly TRBD2 (6 bases). Germline lookup yields CDR1 LGHNA and CDR2 YSLEER. CDR3 size: 16 residues. Trimming took off 4 bases at V and 4 bases at J, with 17 bases between the two ends.

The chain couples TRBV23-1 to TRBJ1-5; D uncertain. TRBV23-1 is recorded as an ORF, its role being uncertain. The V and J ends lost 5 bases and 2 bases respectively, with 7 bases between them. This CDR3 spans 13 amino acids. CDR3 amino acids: CASSYIGNQPQHF. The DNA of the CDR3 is TGCGCCAGCAGTTACATCGGCAATCAGCCCCAGCATTTT.

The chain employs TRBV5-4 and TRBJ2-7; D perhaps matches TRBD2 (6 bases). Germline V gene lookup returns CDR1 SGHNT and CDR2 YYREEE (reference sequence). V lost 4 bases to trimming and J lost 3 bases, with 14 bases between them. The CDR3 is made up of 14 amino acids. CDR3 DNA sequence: TGTGCCAGCAGCCGGTCTAGCGATCTCTACGAGCAGTACGTC. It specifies CASSRSSDLYEQYV.

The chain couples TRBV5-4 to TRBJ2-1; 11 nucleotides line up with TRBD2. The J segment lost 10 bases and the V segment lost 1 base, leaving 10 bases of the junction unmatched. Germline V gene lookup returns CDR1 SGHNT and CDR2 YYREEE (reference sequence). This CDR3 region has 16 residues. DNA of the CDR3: TGTGCCAGCAGCTTGTTTAGCGGGAGGGTCTCGAACGAGCAGTTCTTC. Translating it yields CASSLFSGRVSNEQFF.

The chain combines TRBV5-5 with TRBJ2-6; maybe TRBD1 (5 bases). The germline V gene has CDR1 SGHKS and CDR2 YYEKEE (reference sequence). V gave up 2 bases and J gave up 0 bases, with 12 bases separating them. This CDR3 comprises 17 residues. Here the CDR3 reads CASSFPGISSGANVLTF. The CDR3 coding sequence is TGTGCCAGCAGCTTTCCAGGGATAAGCTCTGGGGCCAACGTCCTGACTTTC.

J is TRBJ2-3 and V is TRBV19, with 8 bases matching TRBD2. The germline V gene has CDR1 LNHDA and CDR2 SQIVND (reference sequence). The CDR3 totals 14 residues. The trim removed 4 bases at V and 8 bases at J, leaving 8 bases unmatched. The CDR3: CASSSSGASGTQYF. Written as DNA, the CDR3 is TGTGCCAGTAGTAGTAGCGGGGCCTCGGGTACGCAGTATTTT.

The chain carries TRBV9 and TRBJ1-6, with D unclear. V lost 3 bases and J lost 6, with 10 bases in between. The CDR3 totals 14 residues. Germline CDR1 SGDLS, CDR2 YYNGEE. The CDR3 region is CASSAKMANSPLHF. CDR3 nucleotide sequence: TGTGCCAGCAGCGCGAAGATGGCTAATTCACCCCTCCACTTT. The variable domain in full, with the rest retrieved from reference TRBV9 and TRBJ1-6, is DSGVTQTPKHLITATGQRVTLRCSPRSGDLSVYWYQQSLDQGLQFLIQYYNGEERAKGNILERFSAQQFPDLHSELNLSSLELGDSALYFCASSAKMANSPLHFGNGTRLTVT.

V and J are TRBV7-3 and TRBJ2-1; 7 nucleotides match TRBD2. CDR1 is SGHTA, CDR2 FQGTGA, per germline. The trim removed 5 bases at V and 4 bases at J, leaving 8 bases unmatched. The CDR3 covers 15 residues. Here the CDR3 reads CASSTSSGGYNEQFF. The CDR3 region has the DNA TGTGCCAGCAGCACTAGCTCCGGGGGGTACAATGAGCAGTTCTTC.

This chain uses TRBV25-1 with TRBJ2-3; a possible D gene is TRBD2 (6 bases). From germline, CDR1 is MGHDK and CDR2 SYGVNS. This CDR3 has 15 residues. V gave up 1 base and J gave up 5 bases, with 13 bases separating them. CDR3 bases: TGTGCCAGCAGTGAATGGAGGGGAAATCAAGATACGCAGTATTTT. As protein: CASSEWRGNQDTQYF.

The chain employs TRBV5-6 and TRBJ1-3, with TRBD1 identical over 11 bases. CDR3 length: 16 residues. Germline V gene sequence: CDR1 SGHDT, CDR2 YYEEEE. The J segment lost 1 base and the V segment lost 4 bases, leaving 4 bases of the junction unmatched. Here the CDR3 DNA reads TGTGCCAGCAGCGGCCGGGACAGGGGGTCTGGAAACACCATATATTTT. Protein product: CASSGRDRGSGNTIYF.

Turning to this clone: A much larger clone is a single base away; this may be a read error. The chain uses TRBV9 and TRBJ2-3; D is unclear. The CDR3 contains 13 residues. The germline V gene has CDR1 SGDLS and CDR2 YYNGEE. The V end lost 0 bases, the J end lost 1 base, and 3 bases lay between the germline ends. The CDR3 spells CASSVAGTDTQYF. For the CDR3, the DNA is TGTGCCAGCAGCGTAGCCGGCACAGATACGCAGTATTTT. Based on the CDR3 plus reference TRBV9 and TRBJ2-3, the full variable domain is DSGVTQTPKHLITATGQRVTLRCSPRSGDLSVYWYQQSLDQGLQFLIQYYNGEERAKGNILERFSAQQFPDLHSELNLSSLELGDSALYFCASSVAGTDTQYFGPGTRLTVL.

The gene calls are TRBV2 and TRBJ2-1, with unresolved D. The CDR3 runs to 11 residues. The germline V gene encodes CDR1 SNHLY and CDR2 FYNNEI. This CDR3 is CATPRYNEQFF. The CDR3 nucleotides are TGTGCAACACCACGATACAATGAGCAGTTCTTC.

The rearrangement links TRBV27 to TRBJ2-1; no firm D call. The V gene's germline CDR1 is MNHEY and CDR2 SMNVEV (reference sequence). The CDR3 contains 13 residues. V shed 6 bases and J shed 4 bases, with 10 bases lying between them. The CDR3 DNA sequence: TGTGCCAGCAGCTTTACAGTGTACAATGAGCAGTTCTTC. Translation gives CASSFTVYNEQFF.